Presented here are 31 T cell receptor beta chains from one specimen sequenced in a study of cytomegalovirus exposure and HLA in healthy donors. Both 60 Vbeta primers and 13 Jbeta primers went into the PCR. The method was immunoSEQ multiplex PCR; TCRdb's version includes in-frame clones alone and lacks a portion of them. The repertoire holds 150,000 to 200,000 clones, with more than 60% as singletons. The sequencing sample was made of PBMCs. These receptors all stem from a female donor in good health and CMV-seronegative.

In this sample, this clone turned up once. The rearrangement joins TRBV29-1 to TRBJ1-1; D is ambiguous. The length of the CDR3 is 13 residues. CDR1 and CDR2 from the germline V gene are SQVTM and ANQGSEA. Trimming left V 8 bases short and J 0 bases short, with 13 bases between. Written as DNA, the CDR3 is TGCAGCTCACGGGCGGGGATGAACACTGAAGCTTTCTTT. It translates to CSSRAGMNTEAFF. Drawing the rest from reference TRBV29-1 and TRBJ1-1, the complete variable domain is SAVISQKPSRDICQRGTSLTIQCQVDSQVTMMFWYRQQPGQSLTLIATANQGSEATYESGFVIDKFPISRPNLTFSTLTVSNMSPEDSSIYLCSSRAGMNTEAFFGQGTRLTVV.

In DNA, the CDR3 is TGTGCTAGTGGTTCGGGACAGGGTCGGGTCTATGGCTACACCTTC. This gives the protein CASGSGQGRVYGYTF. This rearrangement joins TRBV12-5 to TRBJ1-2; TRBD1 matches 9 bases. Per the germline V gene, CDR1 is LGHNT and CDR2 is FRNRAP. This CDR3 region has 15 residues. The J segment lost 4 bases and the V segment lost 4 bases, leaving 7 bases of the junction unmatched.

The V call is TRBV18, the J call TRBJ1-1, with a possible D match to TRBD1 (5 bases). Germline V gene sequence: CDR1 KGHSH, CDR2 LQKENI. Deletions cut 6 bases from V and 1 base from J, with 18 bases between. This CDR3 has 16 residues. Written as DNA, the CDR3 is TGTGCCAGCTCCCAAACCCTCGACAGAGCGAACACTGAAGCTTTCTTT. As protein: CASSQTLDRANTEAFF.

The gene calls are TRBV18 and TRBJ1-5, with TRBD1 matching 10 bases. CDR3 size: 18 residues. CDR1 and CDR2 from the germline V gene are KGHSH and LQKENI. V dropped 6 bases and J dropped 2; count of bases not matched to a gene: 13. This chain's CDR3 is CASSRRGQGDKGNQPQHF. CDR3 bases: TGTGCCAGCTCCCGACGAGGACAGGGGGATAAGGGCAATCAGCCCCAGCATTTT.

The CDR3 sequence: CAIREDGDVAKNIQYF. As DNA, the CDR3 is TGTGCCATCAGAGAGGACGGGGATGTAGCCAAAAACATTCAGTACTTC. V gene TRBV10-3 combines with J gene TRBJ2-4; D is perhaps TRBD2 (5 bases). Between the trimmed V and J ends, which lost 6 bases and 0 bases, there was a span of 15 bases. Germline assignment: CDR1 ENHRY and CDR2 SYGVKD. The CDR3 loop spans 16 amino acids.

The chain's CDR3 is CASSLMGSYGYTF. DNA of the CDR3: TGTGCCAGCAGCTTAATGGGGAGCTATGGCTACACCTTC. The rearrangement joins TRBV7-2 to TRBJ1-2; D uncertain. The germline V gene encodes CDR1 SGHTA and CDR2 FQGNSA. This CDR3 has 13 residues. V gave up 2 bases and J gave up 4 bases, with 8 bases separating them.

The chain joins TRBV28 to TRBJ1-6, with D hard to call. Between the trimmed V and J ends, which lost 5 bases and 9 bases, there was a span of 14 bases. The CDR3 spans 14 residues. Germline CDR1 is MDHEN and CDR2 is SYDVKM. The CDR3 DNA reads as TGTGCCAGCAGTAAACGGAACTCAGGTTCACCCCTCCACTTT. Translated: CASSKRNSGSPLHF.

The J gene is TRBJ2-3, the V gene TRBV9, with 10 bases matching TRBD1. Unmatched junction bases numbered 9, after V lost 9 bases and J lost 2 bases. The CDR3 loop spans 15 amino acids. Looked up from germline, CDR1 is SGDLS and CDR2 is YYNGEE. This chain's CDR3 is CATTRTGGFTDTQYF. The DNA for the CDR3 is TGTGCCACTACTCGGACAGGGGGGTTCACAGATACGCAGTATTTT.

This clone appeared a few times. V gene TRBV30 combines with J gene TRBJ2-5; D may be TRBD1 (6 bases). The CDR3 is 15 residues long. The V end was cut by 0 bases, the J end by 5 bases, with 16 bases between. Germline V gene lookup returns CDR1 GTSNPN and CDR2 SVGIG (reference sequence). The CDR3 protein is CAWSVGRDTGETQYF. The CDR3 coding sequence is TGTGCCTGGAGTGTGGGTAGGGACACGGGGGAGACCCAGTACTTC.

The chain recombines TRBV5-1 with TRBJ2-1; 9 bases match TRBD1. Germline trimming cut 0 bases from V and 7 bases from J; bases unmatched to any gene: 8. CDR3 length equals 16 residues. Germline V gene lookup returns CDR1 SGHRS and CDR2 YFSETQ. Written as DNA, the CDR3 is TGCGCCAGCAGCTTGGTACCGGACAGGGGTTCTAATGAGCAGTTCTTC. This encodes CASSLVPDRGSNEQFF.

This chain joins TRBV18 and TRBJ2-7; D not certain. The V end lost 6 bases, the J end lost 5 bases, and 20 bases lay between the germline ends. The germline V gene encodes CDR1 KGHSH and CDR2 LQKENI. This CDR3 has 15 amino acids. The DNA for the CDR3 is TGTGCCAGCTCCCACCATAATCGGGTATTCGACGAGCAGTACTTC. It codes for CASSHHNRVFDEQYF.

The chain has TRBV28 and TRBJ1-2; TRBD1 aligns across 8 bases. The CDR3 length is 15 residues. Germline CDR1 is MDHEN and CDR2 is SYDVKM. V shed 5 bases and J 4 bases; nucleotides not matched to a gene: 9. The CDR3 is CASSPPDREGYGYTF. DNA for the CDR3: TGTGCCAGCAGTCCCCCGGACAGGGAGGGCTATGGCTACACCTTC.

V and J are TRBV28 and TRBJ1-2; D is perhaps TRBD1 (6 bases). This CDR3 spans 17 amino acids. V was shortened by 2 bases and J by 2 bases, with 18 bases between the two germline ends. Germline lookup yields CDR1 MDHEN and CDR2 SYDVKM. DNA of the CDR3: TGTGCCAGCAGTTTAGGGGGCCCTAGGGGCGAGAACTATGGCTACACCTTC. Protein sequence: CASSLGGPRGENYGYTF.

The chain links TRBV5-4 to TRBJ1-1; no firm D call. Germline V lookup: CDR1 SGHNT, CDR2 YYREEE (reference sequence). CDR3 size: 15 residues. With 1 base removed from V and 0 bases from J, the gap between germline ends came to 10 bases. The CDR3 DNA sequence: TGTGCCAGCAGCTTGCGGCGGGTGATGAACACTGAAGCTTTCTTT. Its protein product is CASSLRRVMNTEAFF.

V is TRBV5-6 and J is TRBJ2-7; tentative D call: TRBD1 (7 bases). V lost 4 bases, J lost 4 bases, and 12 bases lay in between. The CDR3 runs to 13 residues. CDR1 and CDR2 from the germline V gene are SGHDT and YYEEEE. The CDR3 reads CASSPTGRYEQYF. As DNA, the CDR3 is TGTGCCAGCAGCCCGACAGGGAGGTACGAGCAGTACTTC.

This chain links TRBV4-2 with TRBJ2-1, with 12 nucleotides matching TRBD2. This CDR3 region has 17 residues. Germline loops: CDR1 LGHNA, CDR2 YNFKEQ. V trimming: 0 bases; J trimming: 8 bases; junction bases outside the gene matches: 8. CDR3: CASSQELAGGPQDEQFF. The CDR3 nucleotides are TGTGCCAGCAGCCAAGAACTAGCGGGAGGACCCCAGGATGAGCAGTTCTTC.

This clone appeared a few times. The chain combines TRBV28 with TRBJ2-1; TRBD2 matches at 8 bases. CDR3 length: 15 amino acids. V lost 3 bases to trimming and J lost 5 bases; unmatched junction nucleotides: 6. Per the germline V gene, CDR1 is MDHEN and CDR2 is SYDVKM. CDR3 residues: CASSLAGGFDNEQFF. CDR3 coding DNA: TGTGCCAGCAGTTTGGCGGGGGGATTCGACAATGAGCAGTTCTTC.

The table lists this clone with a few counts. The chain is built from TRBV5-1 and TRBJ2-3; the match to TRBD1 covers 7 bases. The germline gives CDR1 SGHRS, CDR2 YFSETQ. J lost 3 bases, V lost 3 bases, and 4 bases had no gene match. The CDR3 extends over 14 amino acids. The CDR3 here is CASSSRQGTDTQYF. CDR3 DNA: TGCGCCAGCAGCTCACGACAGGGTACAGATACGCAGTATTTT.

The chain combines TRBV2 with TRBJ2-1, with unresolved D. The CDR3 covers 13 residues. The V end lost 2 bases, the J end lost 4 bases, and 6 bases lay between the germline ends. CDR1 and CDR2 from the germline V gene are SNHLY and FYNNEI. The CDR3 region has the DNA TGTGCCAGCAGTGAAAGTCAGTACAATGAGCAGTTCTTC. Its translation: CASSESQYNEQFF.

The CDR3 here is CASSPFTSGSTDTQYF. The DNA for the CDR3 is TGTGCCAGCTCACCATTTACTAGCGGGAGCACAGATACGCAGTATTTT. V usage is TRBV18 and J usage is TRBJ2-3; 9 bases line up with TRBD2. The CDR3 runs to 16 residues. Trimming took 2 bases from V and 0 from J; bases not matched to a gene: 3. Germline V lookup: CDR1 KGHSH, CDR2 LQKENI. The full variable domain, in which reference TRBV18 and TRBJ2-3 provide the parts outside the CDR3, is NAGVMQNPRHLVRRRGQEARLRCSPMKGHSHVYWYRQLPEEGLKFMVYLQKENIIDESGMPKERFSAEFPKEGPSILRIQQVVRGDSAAYFCASSPFTSGSTDTQYFGPGTRLTVL.

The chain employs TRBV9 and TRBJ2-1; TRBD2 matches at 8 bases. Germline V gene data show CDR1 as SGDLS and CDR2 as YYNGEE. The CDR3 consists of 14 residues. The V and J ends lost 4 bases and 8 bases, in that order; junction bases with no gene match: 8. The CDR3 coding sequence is TGTGCCAGCAGCACACAAGCGGGAGCTGATGAGCAGTTCTTC. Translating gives CASSTQAGADEQFF.

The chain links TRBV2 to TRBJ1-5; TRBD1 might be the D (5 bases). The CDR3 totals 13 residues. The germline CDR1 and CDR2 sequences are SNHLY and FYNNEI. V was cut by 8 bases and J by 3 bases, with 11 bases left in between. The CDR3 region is CASRGRVNQPQHF. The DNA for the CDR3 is TGTGCCAGCCGTGGCAGGGTCAATCAGCCCCAGCATTTT. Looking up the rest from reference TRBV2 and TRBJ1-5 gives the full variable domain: EPEVTQTPSHQVTQMGQEVILRCVPISNHLYFYWYRQILGQKVEFLVSFYNNEISEKSEIFDDQFSVERPDGSNFTLKIRSTKLEDSAMYFCASRGRVNQPQHFGDGTRLSIL.

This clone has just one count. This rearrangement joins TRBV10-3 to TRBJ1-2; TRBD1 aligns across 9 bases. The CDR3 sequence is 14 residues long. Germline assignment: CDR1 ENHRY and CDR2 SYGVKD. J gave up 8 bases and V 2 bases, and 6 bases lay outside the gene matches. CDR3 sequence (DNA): TGTGCCATCAGTGAGGGACAGGGGTTCTGGGGCTACACCTTC. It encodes CAISEGQGFWGYTF.

The DNA for the CDR3 is TGCGCCAGCAGCCTCTCCCCAGCAGGGAACACTGAAGCTTTCTTT. Protein: CASSLSPAGNTEAFF. V is TRBV5-1 and J is TRBJ1-1; D unresolved. Trimming stripped 4 bases from V and 1 base from J, with 14 bases between. This CDR3 comprises 15 residues. Germline V lookup: CDR1 SGHRS, CDR2 YFSETQ.

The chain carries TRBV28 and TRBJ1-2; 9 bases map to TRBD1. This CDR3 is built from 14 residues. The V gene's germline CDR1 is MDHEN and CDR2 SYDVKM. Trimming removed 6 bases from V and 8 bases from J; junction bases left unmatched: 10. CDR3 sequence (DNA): TGTGCCAGCAGCCCTAACAGGGGGCTGTTGGGCTACACCTTC. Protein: CASSPNRGLLGYTF.

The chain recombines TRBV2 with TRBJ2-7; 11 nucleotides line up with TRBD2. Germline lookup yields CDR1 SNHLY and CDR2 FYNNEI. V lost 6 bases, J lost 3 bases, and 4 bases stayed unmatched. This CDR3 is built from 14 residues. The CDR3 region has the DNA TGTGCCAGCAGCACAGGACTAGCGGGCTACGAGCAGTACTTC. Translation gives CASSTGLAGYEQYF.

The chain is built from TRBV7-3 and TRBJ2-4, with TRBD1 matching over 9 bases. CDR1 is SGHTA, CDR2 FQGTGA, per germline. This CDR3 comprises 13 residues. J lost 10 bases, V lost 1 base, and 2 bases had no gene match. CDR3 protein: CASSLRDRDIQYF. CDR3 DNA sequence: TGTGCCAGCAGCTTAAGGGACAGGGATATTCAGTACTTC.

The CDR3 nucleotides read TGTGCCAGTAGGAACAGGGGATCCGACGAGCAGTACTTC. Amino acids: CASRNRGSDEQYF. The rearrangement joins TRBV19 to TRBJ2-7; 7 bases fit TRBD1. Germline CDR1 and CDR2: LNHDA and SQIVND (reference sequence). V was clipped by 6 bases and J by 5 bases; unmatched bases: 7. This CDR3 comprises 13 residues.

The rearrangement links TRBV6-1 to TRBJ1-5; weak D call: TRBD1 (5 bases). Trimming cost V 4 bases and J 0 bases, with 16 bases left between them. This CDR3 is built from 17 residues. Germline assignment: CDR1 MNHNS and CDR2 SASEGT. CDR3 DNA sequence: TGTGCCAGCAGTGTCCTTGTGGTGGGGGGTAGCAATCAGCCCCAGCATTTT. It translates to CASSVLVVGGSNQPQHF.

CDR3 amino acids: CASSLDRASGNTIYF. In nucleotides, the CDR3 is TGCGCCAGCAGCCTGGACAGGGCCTCTGGAAACACCATATATTTT. The chain carries TRBV4-1 and TRBJ1-3, with 8 bases lining up with TRBD1. This CDR3 is 15 amino acids long. Trimming cost V 4 bases and J 0 bases; bases outside gene matches: 2. From germline, CDR1 is MGHRA and CDR2 YSYEKL.

CDR3 nucleotide sequence: TGTGCCAGCAGCGTAGACTCAGGGGTCTACAATGAGCAGTTCTTC. Protein product: CASSVDSGVYNEQFF. This chain uses TRBV9 with TRBJ2-1, with D possibly being TRBD1 (6 bases). Germline CDR1 reads SGDLS; CDR2 reads YYNGEE. Deletions cut 0 bases from V and 3 bases from J, with 10 bases between. This CDR3 is 15 amino acids long. Full variable domain (rest looked up from reference TRBV9 and TRBJ2-1): DSGVTQTPKHLITATGQRVTLRCSPRSGDLSVYWYQQSLDQGLQFLIQYYNGEERAKGNILERFSAQQFPDLHSELNLSSLELGDSALYFCASSVDSGVYNEQFFGPGTRLTVL.